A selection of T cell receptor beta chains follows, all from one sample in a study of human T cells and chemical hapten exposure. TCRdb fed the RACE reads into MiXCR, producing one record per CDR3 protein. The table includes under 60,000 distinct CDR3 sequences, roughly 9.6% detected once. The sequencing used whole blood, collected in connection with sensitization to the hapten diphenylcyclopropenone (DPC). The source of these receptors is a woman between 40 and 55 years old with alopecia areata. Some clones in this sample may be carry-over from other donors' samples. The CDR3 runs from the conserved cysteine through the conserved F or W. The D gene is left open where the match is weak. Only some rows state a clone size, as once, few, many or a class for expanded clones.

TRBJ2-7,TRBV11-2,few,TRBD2,TGTGCCAGCAGCTTAGATTCTGGACTAGTCCGTTACGAGCAGTACTTC,CASSLDSGLVRYEQYF
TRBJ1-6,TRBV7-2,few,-,TGTGCCAGCAGCGCTGGGTCGGCCAGAAATTCACCCCTCCACTTT,CASSAGSARNSPLHF
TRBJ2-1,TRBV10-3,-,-,TGTGCCATCAGTGAGTCTCCAGGGCATTCCAATGAGCAGTTCTTC,CAISESPGHSNEQFF
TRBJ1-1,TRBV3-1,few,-,TGTGCCAGCACCCCCGAGGAGGGGACCACTGAAGCTTTCTTT,CASTPEEGTTEAFF
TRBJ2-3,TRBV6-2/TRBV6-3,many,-,TGTGCCAGCACTTCCAGACCTCTCACAGATACGCAGTATTTT,CASTSRPLTDTQYF
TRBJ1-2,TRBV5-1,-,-,TGCGCCAGCAGGTTGTCGGGGGCCCCGAGTTTCTCTAACTATGGCTACACCTTC,CASRLSGAPSFSNYGYTF
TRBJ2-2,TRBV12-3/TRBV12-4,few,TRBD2,TGTGCCAGCAGCCCCACTCCCTTAGCGGGGACGAACACCGGGGAGCTGTTTTTT,CASSPTPLAGTNTGELFF
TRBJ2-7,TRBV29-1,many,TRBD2,TGCAGCATCTTTCGGCGAGGCGGGAGCTCCTACGAGCAGTACTTC,CSIFRRGGSSYEQYF
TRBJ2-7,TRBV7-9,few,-,TGTGCCAGCAGCTTCGGCCCGGACATGTCCTACGAGCAGTACTTC,CASSFGPDMSYEQYF
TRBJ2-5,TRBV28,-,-,TGTGCCAGCAGGGGACCCGCTACCCCAGAGACCCAGTACTTC,CASRGPATPETQYF
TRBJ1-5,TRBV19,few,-,TGTGCCAGTAGTATCGTCCTGACAGATAATAGCAATCAGCCCCAGCATTTT,CASSIVLTDNSNQPQHF
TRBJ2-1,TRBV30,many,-,TGTGCCTGGAGTACGGGTATAGGAGGTTACAATGAGCAGTTCTTC,CAWSTGIGGYNEQFF
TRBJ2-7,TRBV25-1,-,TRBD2,TGTGCCAGCAGTGAATGGGGGACTAGCGGGTTCTACGAGCAGTACTTC,CASSEWGTSGFYEQYF
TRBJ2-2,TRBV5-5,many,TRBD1,TGTGCCAGCAGCTTGGTGGGCCAGGGACAGGGGAACACCGGGGAGCTGTTTTTT,CASSLVGQGQGNTGELFF
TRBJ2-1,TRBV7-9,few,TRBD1,TGTGCCAGCAGCCCCACCCGGGACAGGGTCCTCTTC,CASSPTRDRVLF
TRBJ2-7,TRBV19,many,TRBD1,TGTGCCAGTAGTGTCTCCGGGACAGGGGGCGGTTACTCCGAGCAGTACTTC,CASSVSGTGGGYSEQYF
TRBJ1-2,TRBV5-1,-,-,TGCGCCAGCAGCTTGGCGGAGAATTATGGCTACACCTTC,CASSLAENYGYTF
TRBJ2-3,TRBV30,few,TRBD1,TGTGCCTGGAGTCCGGGACAGGGGAGAGATACGCAGTATTTT,CAWSPGQGRDTQYF
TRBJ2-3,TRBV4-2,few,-,TGTGCCAGCAGCCAAGATCAGAGTGGGGATACGCAGTATTTT,CASSQDQSGDTQYF
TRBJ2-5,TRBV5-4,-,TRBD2,TGTGCCAGCGGGGGGGACGGGGAGACCCAGTACTTC,CASGGDGETQYF
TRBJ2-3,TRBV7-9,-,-,TGTGCCAGCAGCTTAGGCTGGTCTACAGATACGCAGTATTTT,CASSLGWSTDTQYF
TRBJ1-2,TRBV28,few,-,TGTGCCAGCAGTACAGGAGGGGGAGACTATGGCTACACCTTC,CASSTGGGDYGYTF
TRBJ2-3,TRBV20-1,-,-,TGCAGTGCTAGGGCCGCGGGGCGGGCTAGCACAGATACGCAGTATTTT,CSARAAGRASTDTQYF
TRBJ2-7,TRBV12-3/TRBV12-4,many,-,TGTGCCAGCAGACGCGGGACACCGCCCTACGAGCAGTACTTC,CASRRGTPPYEQYF
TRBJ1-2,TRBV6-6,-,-,TGTGCCGCCTCCACGGGGGCCGGCTATGGCTACACCTTC,CAASTGAGYGYTF
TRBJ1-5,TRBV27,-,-,TGTGCCAGCAGTATAGGGCACAATCAGCCCCAGCATTTT,CASSIGHNQPQHF
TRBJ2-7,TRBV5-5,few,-,TGTGCCAGCAGTTATTCTCGGAGCTCCTACGAGCAGTACTTC,CASSYSRSSYEQYF
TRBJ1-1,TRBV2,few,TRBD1,TGTGCCAGCAGCGGACAGGTGAACGAGGCTTTCTTT,CASSGQVNEAFF
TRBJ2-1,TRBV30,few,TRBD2,TGTGCCTGGAGTACCCGGACTAGCGGGAGAAGTGTGGGAAATGAGCAGTTCTTC,CAWSTRTSGRSVGNEQFF
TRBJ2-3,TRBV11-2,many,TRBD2,TGTGCCAGCAGCAATCGACTAGCGGGAAGCACAGATACGCAGTATTTT,CASSNRLAGSTDTQYF
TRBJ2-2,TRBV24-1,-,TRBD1,TGTGCCACCAGTGATGGGACAGGGTCGTACACCGGGGAGCTGTTTTTT,CATSDGTGSYTGELFF
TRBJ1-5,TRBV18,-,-,TGTGCCAGCTCACCTAGACAGAATCAGCCCCAGCATTTT,CASSPRQNQPQHF
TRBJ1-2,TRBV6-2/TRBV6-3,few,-,TGTGCCAGCAGTTACGAGGATCTACTGGGCTACACCTTC,CASSYEDLLGYTF
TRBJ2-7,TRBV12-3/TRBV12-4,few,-,TGTGCCAGCAGAAAAGGGCGGGTTTCCTACGAGCAGTACTTC,CASRKGRVSYEQYF
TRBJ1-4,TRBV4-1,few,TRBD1,TGCGCCAGCAGCCATGCGGACAGGGGCCAAGAAAAACTGTTTTTT,CASSHADRGQEKLFF
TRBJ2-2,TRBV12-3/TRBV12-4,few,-,TGTGCCAGCAGTGGGCAGGGGTCAGTCTACGGGGACCTGTTTTTT,CASSGQGSVYGDLFF
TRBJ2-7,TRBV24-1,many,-,TGTGCCACCAGTGATTTGACGGGGGAGCAGTACTTC,CATSDLTGEQYF
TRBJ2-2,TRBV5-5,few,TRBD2,TGTGCCAGCAGCTTGAGAACTAGCGGGACCGGGGAGCTGTTTTTT,CASSLRTSGTGELFF
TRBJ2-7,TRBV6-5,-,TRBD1,TGTGCCAGCAGTCCCGGGACAGGGGCCTCCTACGAGCAGTACTTC,CASSPGTGASYEQYF
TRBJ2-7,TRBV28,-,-,TGTGCCAGCAGTTTATGGGGCTACGAGCAGTACTTC,CASSLWGYEQYF
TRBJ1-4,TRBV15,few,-,TGTGCCACCAGCAGGGGCTCTGAGGCGGCAACTAATGAAAAACTGTTTTTT,CATSRGSEAATNEKLFF
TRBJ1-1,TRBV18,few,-,TGTGCCAGCTCACCCTGGACAGACACTGAAGCTTTCTTT,CASSPWTDTEAFF
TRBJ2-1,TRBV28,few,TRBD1,TGTGCCAGCAGTACCCAGGGACAGGGGGCCTACAATGAGCAGTTCTTC,CASSTQGQGAYNEQFF
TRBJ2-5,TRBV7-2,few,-,TGTGCCAGCAGCTTGGGCAGGTTGAGTCAAGAGACCCAGTACTTC,CASSLGRLSQETQYF
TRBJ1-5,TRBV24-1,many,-,TGTGCCACCAGTGCCGTATTCGGGGCACCACTTAGCAATCAGCCCCAGCATTTT,CATSAVFGAPLSNQPQHF
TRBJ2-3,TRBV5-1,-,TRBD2,TGCGCCAGCAGCTTGGATTCGGGGGGGCAAGATACGCAGTATTTT,CASSLDSGGQDTQYF
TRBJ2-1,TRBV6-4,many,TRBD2,TGTGCCAGCAGTGACTCGGGGGGGGGTACCCCCTACAATGAGCAGTTCTTC,CASSDSGGGTPYNEQFF
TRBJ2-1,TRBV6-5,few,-,TGTGCCAGCAGGCGACCGGGACAAAACAATGAGCAGTTCTTC,CASRRPGQNNEQFF
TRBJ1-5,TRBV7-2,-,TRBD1,TGTGCCAGCAGCCCGACAGGGGCCACAACCCAGCATTTT,CASSPTGATTQHF
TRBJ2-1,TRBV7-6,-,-,TGTGCCTCGATTAGAGGACTCAGCTCCTACAATGAGCAGTTCTTC,CASIRGLSSYNEQFF
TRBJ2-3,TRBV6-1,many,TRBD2,TGTGCCAGCAGTGAAGGTAGCGGGAGTGCAGATACGCAGTATTTT,CASSEGSGSADTQYF
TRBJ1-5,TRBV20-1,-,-,TGCAGTGCTAGCCTACCGGGACAAGGCAATCAGCCCCAGCATTTT,CSASLPGQGNQPQHF